This T cell receptor (beta chain) was profiled in a study of T cells in Graves' hyperthyroidism and ophthalmopathy. Findings of the study overall: Blood samples included most of the expanded thyroid clonotypes exceeding 0.001. Ophthalmopathy got predicted by the model a median 6.5 months before its onset.

Authors of the study amplified TCR beta CDR3 regions from RNA transcripts. Using the HTBI primer set, a first-round RT-PCR was run on the TCR CDR3. TCRdb called the multiplex PCR reads again in MiXCR, with one record for every CDR3 protein. The sample has fewer than 500,000 distinct CDR3 sequences, roughly 13% seen once. With respect to this clonotype: Its antigen is undetermined.

Before ophthalmopathy appeared, progressors gave blood at initial hyperthyroidism diagnosis. Sequencing was performed on blood. This receptor was identified in a man aged 25-40 years with Graves' hyperthyroidism that later progressed to Graves' ophthalmopathy.

In DNA, the CDR3 is TGTGCCACCAGCAGCTCTACCGAAGTCTCAAAAGAGACCCAGTACTTC. Amino acids: CATSSSTEVSKETQYF. The chain carries TRBV15 and TRBJ2-5; no clear D gene. V was cut by 3 bases and J by 3 bases, with 17 bases left in between. The CDR3 loop spans 16 amino acids. Germline lookup yields CDR1 LNHNV and CDR2 YYDKDF (reference sequence).